This TCR beta chain is drawn from a study of vaccination and CD4 T cells after COVID-19. Study information: Convalescent cases comprised about 9 mild and one severe, all SARS-CoV-2 positive by nasal swab PCR. Convalescent donors totaled six males and four females, including two who were Hispanic. Median time from COVID diagnosis to post-COVID sampling was under 120 days (35 to 161).

The CDR3 runs to 14 residues. V lost 7 bases, J lost 3 bases, and 6 bases stayed unmatched. Germline lookup yields CDR1 SNHLY and CDR2 FYNNEI. Via MiXCR, TCRdb re-called the PCR reads, giving one row per CDR3 protein. The sample records 15,000 to 20,000 distinct CDR3 sequences, about three fifths being singletons. Sequencing used CD4+ T cells from blood, obtained after SARS-CoV-2 vaccination. The V call is TRBV2, the J call TRBJ2-3, with TRBD2 matching over 8 bases. The receptor's source is a human donor who had recovered from COVID-19. The CDR3: CASTPGGPTDTQYF. The CDR3 nucleotides are TGTGCCAGCACTCCGGGAGGGCCAACAGATACGCAGTATTTT. Drawing the rest from reference TRBV2 and TRBJ2-3, the complete variable domain is EPEVTQTPSHQVTQMGQEVILRCVPISNHLYFYWYRQILGQKVEFLVSFYNNEISEKSEIFDDQFSVERPDGSNFTLKIRSTKLEDSAMYFCASTPGGPTDTQYFGPGTRLTVL.